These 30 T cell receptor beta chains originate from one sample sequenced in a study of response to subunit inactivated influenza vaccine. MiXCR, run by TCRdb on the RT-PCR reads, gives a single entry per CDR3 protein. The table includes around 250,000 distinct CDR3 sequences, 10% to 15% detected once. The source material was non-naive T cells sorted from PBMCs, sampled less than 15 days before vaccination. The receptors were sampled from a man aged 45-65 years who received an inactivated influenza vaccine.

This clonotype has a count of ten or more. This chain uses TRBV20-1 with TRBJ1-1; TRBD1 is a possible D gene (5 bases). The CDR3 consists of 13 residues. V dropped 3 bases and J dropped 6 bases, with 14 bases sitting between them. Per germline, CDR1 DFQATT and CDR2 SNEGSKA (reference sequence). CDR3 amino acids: CSARDTSKPEAFF. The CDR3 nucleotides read TGCAGTGCTAGGGACACCTCGAAGCCTGAAGCTTTCTTT.

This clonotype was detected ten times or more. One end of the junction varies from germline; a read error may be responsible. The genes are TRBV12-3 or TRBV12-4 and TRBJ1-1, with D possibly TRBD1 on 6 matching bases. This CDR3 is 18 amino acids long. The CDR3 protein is CASSFGAPLTGLNAEAFF. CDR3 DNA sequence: TGTGCCAGCAGTTTTGGGGCACCCTTGACAGGCCTGAACGCTGAAGCTTTCTTT.

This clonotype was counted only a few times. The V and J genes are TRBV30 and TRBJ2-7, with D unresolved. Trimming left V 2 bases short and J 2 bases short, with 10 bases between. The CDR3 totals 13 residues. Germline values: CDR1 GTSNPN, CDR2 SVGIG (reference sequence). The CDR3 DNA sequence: TGTGCCTGGAGTCCGGACCAAACCTACGAGCAGTACTTC. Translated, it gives CAWSPDQTYEQYF.

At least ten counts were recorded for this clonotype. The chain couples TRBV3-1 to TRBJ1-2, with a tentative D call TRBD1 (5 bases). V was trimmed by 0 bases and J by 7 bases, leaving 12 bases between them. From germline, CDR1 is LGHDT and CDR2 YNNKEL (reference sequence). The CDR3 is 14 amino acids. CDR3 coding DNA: TGTGCCAGCAGCCAAGATGGAAGGGGAGCTGGCTACACCTTC. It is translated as CASSQDGRGAGYTF. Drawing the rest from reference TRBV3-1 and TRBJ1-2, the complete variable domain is DTAVSQTPKYLVTQMGNDKSIKCEQNLGHDTMYWYKQDSKKFLKIMFSYNNKELIINETVPNRFSPKSPDKAHLNLHINSLELGDSAVYFCASSQDGRGAGYTFGSGTRLTVV.

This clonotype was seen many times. CDR3 DNA: TGTGCCAGCAGTCAAACACCTAACACTGAAGCTTTCTTT. It codes for CASSQTPNTEAFF. The chain links TRBV5-5 to TRBJ1-1; D unresolved. Trimming left V 5 bases short and J 2 bases short, with 10 bases between. CDR3 size: 13 residues. The V gene's germline CDR1 is SGHKS and CDR2 YYEKEE (reference sequence).

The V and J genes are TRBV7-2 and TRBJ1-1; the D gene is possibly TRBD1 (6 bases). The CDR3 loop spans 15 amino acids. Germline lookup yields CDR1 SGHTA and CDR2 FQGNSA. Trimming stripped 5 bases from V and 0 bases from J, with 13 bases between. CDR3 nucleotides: TGTGCCAGCAGCCCACTGGCAGGGGTGAACACTGAAGCTTTCTTT. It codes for CASSPLAGVNTEAFF.

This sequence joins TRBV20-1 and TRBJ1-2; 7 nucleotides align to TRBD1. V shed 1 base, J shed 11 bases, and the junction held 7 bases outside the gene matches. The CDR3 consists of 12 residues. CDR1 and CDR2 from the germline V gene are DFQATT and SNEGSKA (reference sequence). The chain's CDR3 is CSARAFRGLYTF. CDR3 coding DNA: TGCAGTGCTAGAGCCTTCAGGGGGTTATACACCTTC.

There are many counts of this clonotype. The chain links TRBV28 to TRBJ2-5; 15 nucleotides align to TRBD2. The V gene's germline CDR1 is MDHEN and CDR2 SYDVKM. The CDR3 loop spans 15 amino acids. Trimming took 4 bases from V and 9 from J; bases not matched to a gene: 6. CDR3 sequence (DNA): TGTGCCAGCAGTTCCGGGACTAGCGGGAGGAAGCCCCAGTACTTC. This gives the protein CASSSGTSGRKPQYF.

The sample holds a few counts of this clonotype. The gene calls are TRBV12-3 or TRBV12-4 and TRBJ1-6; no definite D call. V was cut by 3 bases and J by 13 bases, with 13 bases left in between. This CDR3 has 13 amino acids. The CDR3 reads CASSFTHGSPLHF. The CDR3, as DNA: TGTGCCAGCAGTTTCACCCATGGAAGCCCCCTCCACTTT.

Written as DNA, the CDR3 is TGTGCCAGCAGCTTAAGGTCCAACAGGGATAGCGAGCAGTTCTTC. It encodes CASSLRSNRDSEQFF. The chain links TRBV7-9 to TRBJ2-1, with D tentatively TRBD1 (6 bases). The length of the CDR3 is 15 residues. V was pared by 2 bases and J by 10 bases, with 18 bases between. The germline CDR1 and CDR2 sequences are SEHNR and FQNEAQ (reference sequence).

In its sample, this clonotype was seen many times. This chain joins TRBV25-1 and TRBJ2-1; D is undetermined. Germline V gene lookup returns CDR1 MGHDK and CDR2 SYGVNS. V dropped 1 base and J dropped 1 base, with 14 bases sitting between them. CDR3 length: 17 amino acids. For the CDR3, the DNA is TGTGCCAGCAGTGAATCCACAATTCTTGGATCCTACAATGAGCAGTTCTTC. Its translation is CASSESTILGSYNEQFF.

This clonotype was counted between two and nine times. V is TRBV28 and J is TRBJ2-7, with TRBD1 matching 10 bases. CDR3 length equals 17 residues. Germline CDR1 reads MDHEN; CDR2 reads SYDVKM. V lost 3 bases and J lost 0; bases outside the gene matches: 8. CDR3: CASSLSGTGVRSYEQYF. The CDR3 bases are TGTGCCAGCAGTTTGTCCGGGACAGGGGTTCGCTCCTACGAGCAGTACTTC.

The CDR3 DNA sequence: TGTGCCAGCAGCTCGCGGACAGGGGGGCGGTCAGATACGCAGTATTTT. Its protein is CASSSRTGGRSDTQYF. The V and J genes are TRBV5-4 and TRBJ2-3; 10 bases align to TRBD1. V lost 3 bases to trimming and J lost 4 bases; unmatched junction nucleotides: 8. Per germline, CDR1 SGHNT and CDR2 YYREEE (reference sequence). This CDR3 comprises 16 residues.

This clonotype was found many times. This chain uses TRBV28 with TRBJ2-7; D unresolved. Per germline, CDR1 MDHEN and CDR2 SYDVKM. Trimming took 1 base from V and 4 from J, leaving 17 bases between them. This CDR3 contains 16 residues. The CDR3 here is CASSLYWGPDEYEQYF. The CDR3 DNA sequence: TGTGCCAGCAGTTTATATTGGGGTCCGGACGAATACGAGCAGTACTTC.

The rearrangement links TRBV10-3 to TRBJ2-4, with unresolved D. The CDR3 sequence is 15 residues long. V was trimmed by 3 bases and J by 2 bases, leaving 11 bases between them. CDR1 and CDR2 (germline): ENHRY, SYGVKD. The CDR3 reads CAISDLSSPKNIQYF. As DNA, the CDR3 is TGTGCCATCAGTGACCTTAGTAGTCCCAAAAACATTCAGTACTTC.

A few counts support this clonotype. The CDR3 is CASRFDRYNEQFF. In DNA form, the CDR3 reads TGTGCCAGCAGATTCGACAGATACAATGAGCAGTTCTTC. The chain links TRBV7-2 to TRBJ2-1, with a weak D call TRBD1 (5 bases). CDR1 and CDR2 from the germline V gene are SGHTA and FQGNSA. The CDR3 sequence is 13 residues long. V was cut by 6 bases and J by 4 bases, with 10 bases left in between.

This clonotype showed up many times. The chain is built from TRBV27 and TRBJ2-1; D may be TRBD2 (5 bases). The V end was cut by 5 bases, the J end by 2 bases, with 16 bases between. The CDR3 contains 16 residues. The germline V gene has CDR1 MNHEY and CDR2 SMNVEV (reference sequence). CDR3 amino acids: CASSPALAFAYNEQFF. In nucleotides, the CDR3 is TGTGCCAGCAGTCCAGCCTTAGCGTTTGCCTACAATGAGCAGTTCTTC.

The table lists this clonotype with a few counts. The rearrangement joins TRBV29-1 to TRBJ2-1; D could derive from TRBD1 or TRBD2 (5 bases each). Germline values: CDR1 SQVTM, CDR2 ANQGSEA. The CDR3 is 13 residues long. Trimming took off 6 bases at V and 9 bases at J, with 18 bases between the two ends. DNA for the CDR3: TGCAGCGTATCTGACTTGGGGGTGAGTGAGCAGTTCTTC. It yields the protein CSVSDLGVSEQFF.

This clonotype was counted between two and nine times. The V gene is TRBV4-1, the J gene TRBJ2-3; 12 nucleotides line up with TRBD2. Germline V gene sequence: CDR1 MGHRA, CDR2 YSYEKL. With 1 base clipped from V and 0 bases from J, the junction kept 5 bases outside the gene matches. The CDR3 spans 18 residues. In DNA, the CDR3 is TGCGCCAGCAGCCAAGGACTAGCGGGAGCGACTAGCACAGATACGCAGTATTTT. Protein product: CASSQGLAGATSTDTQYF.

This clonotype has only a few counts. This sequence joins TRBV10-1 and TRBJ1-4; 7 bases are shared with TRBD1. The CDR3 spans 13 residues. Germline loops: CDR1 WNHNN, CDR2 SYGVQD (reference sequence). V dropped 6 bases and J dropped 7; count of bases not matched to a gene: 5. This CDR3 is CASSLRGSEKLFF. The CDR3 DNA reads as TGCGCCAGCAGCCTCAGGGGGAGTGAAAAACTGTTTTTT.

DNA of the CDR3: TGCGCCAGCAGCCTTCGAGGGGCCGGGGAGCTGTTTTTT. It encodes CASSLRGAGELFF. The chain employs TRBV4-3 and TRBJ2-2; perhaps D is TRBD1 or TRBD2 (5 bases each). Trimming removed 4 bases from V and 6 bases from J, with 9 bases in between. This CDR3 contains 13 residues. Looked up from germline, CDR1 is LGHNA and CDR2 is YSLEER.

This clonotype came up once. The CDR3 is CASSFWLAGTTDTQYF. Here the CDR3 DNA reads TGTGCCAGCAGTTTTTGGCTAGCGGGGACCACAGATACGCAGTATTTT. This chain connects TRBV12-3 or TRBV12-4 to TRBJ2-3; 9 nucleotides line up with TRBD2. J lost 2 bases, V lost 3 bases, and 6 bases had no gene match. The CDR3 spans 16 residues.

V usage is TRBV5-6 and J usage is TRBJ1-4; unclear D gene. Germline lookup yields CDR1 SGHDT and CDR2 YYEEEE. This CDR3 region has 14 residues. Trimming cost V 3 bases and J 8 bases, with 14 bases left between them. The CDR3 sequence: CASSYREGSEKLFF. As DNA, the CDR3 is TGTGCCAGCAGCTACCGGGAGGGATCGGAAAAACTGTTTTTT.

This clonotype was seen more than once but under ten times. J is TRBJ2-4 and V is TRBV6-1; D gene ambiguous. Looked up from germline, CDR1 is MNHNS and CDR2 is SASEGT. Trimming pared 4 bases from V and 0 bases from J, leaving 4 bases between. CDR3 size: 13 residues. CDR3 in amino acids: CASSVGAKNIQYF. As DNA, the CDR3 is TGTGCCAGCAGTGTAGGAGCCAAAAACATTCAGTACTTC.

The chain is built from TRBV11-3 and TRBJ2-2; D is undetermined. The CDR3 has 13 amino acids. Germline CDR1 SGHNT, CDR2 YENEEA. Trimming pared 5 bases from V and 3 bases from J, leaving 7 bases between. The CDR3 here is CASSPDHTGELFF. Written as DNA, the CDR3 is TGTGCCAGCAGCCCCGACCACACCGGGGAGCTGTTTTTT.

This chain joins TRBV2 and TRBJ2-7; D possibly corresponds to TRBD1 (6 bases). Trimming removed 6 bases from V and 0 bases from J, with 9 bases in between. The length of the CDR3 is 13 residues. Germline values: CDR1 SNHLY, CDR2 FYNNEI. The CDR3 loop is CASSGDISYEQYF. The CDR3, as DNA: TGTGCCAGCAGCGGGGACATCTCCTACGAGCAGTACTTC.

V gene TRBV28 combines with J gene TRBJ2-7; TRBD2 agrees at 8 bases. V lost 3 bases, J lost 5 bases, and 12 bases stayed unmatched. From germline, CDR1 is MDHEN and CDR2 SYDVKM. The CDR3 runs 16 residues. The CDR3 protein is CASSLPATGGNHEQYF. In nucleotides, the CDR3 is TGTGCCAGCAGTTTGCCGGCGACGGGGGGGAACCACGAGCAGTACTTC.

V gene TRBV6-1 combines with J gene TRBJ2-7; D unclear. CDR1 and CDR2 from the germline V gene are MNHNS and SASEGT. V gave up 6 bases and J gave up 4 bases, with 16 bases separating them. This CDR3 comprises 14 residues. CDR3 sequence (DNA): TGTGCCAGCAGCTTGTCGACCCCAGCTTACGAGCAGTACTTC. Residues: CASSLSTPAYEQYF.

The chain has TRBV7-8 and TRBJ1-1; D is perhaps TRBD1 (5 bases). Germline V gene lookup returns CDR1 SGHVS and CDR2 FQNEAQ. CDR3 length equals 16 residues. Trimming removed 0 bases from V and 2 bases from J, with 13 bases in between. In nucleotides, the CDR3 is TGTGCCAGCAGCTTAGCGGGGGGTGGGGGAAACACTGAAGCTTTCTTT. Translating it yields CASSLAGGGGNTEAFF.

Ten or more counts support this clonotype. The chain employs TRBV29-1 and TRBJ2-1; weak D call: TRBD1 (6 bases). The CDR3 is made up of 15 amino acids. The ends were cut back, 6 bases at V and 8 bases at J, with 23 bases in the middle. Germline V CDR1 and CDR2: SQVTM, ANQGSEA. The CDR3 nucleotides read TGCAGCGTGAGTAGTGGGGGCAGAGGGAGACATGAGCAGTTCTTC. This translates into CSVSSGGRGRHEQFF.